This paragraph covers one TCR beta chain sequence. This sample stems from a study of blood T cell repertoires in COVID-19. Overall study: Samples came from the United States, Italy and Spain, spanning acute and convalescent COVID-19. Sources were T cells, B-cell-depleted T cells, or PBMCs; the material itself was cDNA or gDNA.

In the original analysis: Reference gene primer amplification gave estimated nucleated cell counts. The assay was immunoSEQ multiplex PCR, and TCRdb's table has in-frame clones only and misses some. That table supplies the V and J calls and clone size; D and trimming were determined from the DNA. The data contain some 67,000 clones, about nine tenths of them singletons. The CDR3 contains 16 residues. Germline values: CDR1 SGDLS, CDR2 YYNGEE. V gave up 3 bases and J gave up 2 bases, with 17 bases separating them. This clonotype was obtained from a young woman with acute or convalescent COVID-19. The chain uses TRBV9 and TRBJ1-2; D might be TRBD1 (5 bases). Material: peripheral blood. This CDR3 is CASSEPQGANNYGYTF. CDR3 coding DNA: TGTGCCAGCAGCGAACCCCAAGGGGCCAACAACTATGGCTACACCTTC.